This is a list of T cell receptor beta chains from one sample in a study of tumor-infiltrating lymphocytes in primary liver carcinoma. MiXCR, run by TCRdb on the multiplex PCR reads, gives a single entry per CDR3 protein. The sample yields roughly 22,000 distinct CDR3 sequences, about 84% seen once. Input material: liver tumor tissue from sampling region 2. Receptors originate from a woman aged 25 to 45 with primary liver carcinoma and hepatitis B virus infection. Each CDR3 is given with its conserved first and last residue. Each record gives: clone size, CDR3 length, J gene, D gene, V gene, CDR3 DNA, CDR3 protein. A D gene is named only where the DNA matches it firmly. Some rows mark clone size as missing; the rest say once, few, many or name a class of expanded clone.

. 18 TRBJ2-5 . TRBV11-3 TGTGCCAGCAGCCCTAGTTCACTAACGGGAGTTAAGGGAGAGGCCCAGTACTTC CASSPSSLTGVKGEAQYF
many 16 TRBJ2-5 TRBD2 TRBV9 TGTGCCAGCAGCGTAGCAATTAGCGGGAGTAGAGAGACCCAATACTTC CASSVAISGSRETQYF
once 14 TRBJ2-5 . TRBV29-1 TGTAGCGTTAGTTCTACAGGTTTCCAAGAGACCCAGTACTTC CSVSSTGFQETQYF
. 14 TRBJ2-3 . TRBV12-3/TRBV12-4 TGTGCCAACATAACGGGCGGGGCAACAGATACGCAGTATTTT CANITGGATDTQYF
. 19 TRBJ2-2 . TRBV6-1 TGTGCCAGCAGTGAAAGCCTTCCCCGGGGCGCCGCGAACACCGTGGAGCTGTTTTTT CASSESLPRGAANTVELFF
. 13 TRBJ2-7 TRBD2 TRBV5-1 TGCGCCAGCAGCCTTAGCGGGACTGACGAGCAGCACTTC CASSLSGTDEQHF
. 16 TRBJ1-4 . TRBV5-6 TGTGCCAGCAGCCTGGAAGGGGACGGGGGCCATTGGAAACTGTTTTTT CASSLEGDGGHWKLFF
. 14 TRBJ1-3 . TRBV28 TGTGCCAGCAGTTTGAGAGCTTCCGGAAACACCTTATATTTT CASSLRASGNTLYF
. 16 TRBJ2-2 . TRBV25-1 TGTGCCCTCCATGGGGCTTCGTCGCCTTACATCGGGGAGCTGGTTTTT CALHGASSPYIGELVF
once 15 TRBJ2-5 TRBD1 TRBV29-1 TGCAGCGTCGAGGTGGACAGGGGGCGGGCGGAGACCCAGTACTTC CSVEVDRGRAETQYF
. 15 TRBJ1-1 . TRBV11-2 TGTGACAGCAGCTTAAAAAGAGGTAGGTTAAATGAAGCTTTATTT CDSSLKRGRLNEALF
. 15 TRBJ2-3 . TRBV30 TGTGCCTGGAGTTCCGTCGATGGGATTGCAGATACGCAGTATTTT CAWSSVDGIADTQYF
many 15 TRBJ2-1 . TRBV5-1 TGCGCCAGCAGCCCCACTGGGGCAGTAAACAATGAGCAGTTCTTC CASSPTGAVNNEQFF
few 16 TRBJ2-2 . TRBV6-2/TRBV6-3 TGTGCCAGCAGTTACCATACGCAAGCGAACACCGGCGAGCTATTTTTT CASSYHTQANTGELFF
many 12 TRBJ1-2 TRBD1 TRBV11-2 TGTGCCAGCACTCAGGGGGGTGGAGGCTACACCTTC CASTQGGGGYTF
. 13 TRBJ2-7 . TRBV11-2 TGTGCCAGCGACTTAAGCGTTTCCCCCGAGCAGCACTTC CASDLSVSPEQHF
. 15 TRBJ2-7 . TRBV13 TGTGCCAGCACTGGATTCGGACACAGCTCCTACGAGCAGTACTTC CASTGFGHSSYEQYF
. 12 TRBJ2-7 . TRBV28 TGTGCCAACAGTCTCGGATTGGGGGAGCGGTACTTC CANSLGLGERYF
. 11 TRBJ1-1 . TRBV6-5 TGTGCCAGCAGATACACAGATGTAGCTCTCTTT CASRYTDVALF